What follows are 30 T cell receptor beta chains derived from one specimen sequenced in a study of cytomegalovirus exposure and HLA in healthy donors. The PCR had 60 Vbeta and 13 Jbeta primers. Method: immunoSEQ multiplex PCR; TCRdb's copy keeps in-frame clones and lacks some. In the table there are around 170,000 clones, roughly 80% of which are singletons. Sample: PBMCs. The receptors were gathered from a man aged 40-50 years in good health and CMV-seropositive.

V usage is TRBV5-1 and J usage is TRBJ2-7, with D hard to call. Germline CDR1 reads SGHRS; CDR2 reads YFSETQ. This CDR3 is built from 16 residues. V was clipped by 4 bases and J by 2 bases, with 19 bases between them. CDR3 amino acids: CASSLGSATVAYEQYF. As DNA, the CDR3 is TGCGCCAGCAGCCTGGGTTCAGCTACAGTAGCCTACGAGCAGTACTTC.

V and J are TRBV10-3 and TRBJ2-5; D not resolved. CDR1 is ENHRY, CDR2 SYGVKD, per germline. V was clipped by 2 bases and J by 2 bases, with 9 bases between them. CDR3 length: 14 amino acids. This chain's CDR3 is CAISETERQETQYF. The DNA for the CDR3 is TGTGCCATCAGTGAGACAGAAAGGCAAGAGACCCAGTACTTC.

The gene calls are TRBV7-2 and TRBJ2-3, with 14 bases fitting TRBD2. Germline V CDR1 and CDR2: SGHTA, FQGNSA. The CDR3 is 16 residues long. V lost 5 bases and J lost 7; bases outside the gene matches: 8. CDR3 protein: CASSPATSGGAYTQYF. The CDR3 DNA sequence: TGTGCCAGCAGCCCAGCGACTAGCGGGGGGGCCTATACGCAGTATTTT. The complete variable domain, with remaining parts taken from reference TRBV7-2 and TRBJ2-3, reads GAGVSQSPSNKVTEKGKDVELRCDPISGHTALYWYRQSLGQGLEFLIYFQGNSAPDKSGLPSDRFSAERTGGSVSTLTIQRTQQEDSAVYLCASSPATSGGAYTQYFGPGTRLTVL.

The chain employs TRBV29-1 and TRBJ1-3; D is ambiguous. This CDR3 has 12 amino acids. Trimming took off 5 bases at V and 2 bases at J, with 7 bases between the two ends. Germline-derived CDR1 and CDR2 are SQVTM and ANQGSEA. The CDR3 protein is CSVYTAGNTIYF. The CDR3 nucleotides read TGCAGCGTTTACACAGCTGGAAACACCATATATTTT.

The chain combines TRBV28 with TRBJ2-7, with D tentatively TRBD2 (6 bases). This CDR3 has 12 amino acids. Trimming removed 5 bases at V and 3 bases at J, with 8 bases between. Germline loops: CDR1 MDHEN, CDR2 SYDVKM. The CDR3 nucleotides are TGTGCCAGCAGTCGACTAGACTACGAGCAGTACTTC. This gives the protein CASSRLDYEQYF.

The chain recombines TRBV7-9 with TRBJ2-5; TRBD2 might be the D (7 bases). V was clipped by 5 bases and J by 2 bases, with 15 bases between them. The CDR3 extends over 15 amino acids. The V gene's germline CDR1 is SEHNR and CDR2 FQNEAQ (reference sequence). In nucleotides, the CDR3 is TGTGCCAGCAGCCCTAGGGGGGGCTTACAAGAGACCCAGTACTTC. Its protein product is CASSPRGGLQETQYF.

The chain uses TRBV25-1 and TRBJ2-3, with a tentative D call TRBD2 (7 bases). The germline V gene has CDR1 MGHDK and CDR2 SYGVNS. The CDR3 runs 17 residues. V was trimmed by 3 bases and J by 6 bases, leaving 22 bases between them. The CDR3 here is CASSEGAGVGVRDTQYF. CDR3 bases: TGTGCCAGCAGTGAGGGGGCGGGGGTAGGGGTCCGGGATACGCAGTATTTT.

The V gene is TRBV19, the J gene TRBJ1-1, with TRBD1 identical over 7 bases. CDR3 length: 14 amino acids. Germline CDR1 reads LNHDA; CDR2 reads SQIVND (reference sequence). The junction had 6 bases not matched to a gene; V was cut back by 7 bases and J by 1 base. CDR3 sequence (DNA): TGTGCCAGTACCATTGACAGGGAGAACACTGAAGCTTTCTTT. This encodes CASTIDRENTEAFF. Full variable domain (remainder filled in from reference TRBV19 and TRBJ1-1): DGGITQSPKYLFRKEGQNVTLSCEQNLNHDAMYWYRQDPGQGLRLIYYSQIVNDFQKGDIAEGYSVSREKKESFPLTVTSAQKNPTAFYLCASTIDRENTEAFFGQGTRLTVV.

The chain's CDR3 is CASSFLAGGASTDTQYF. CDR3 nucleotide sequence: TGTGCCAGCAGCTTTTTGGCGGGGGGGGCTAGCACAGATACGCAGTATTTT. The rearrangement joins TRBV11-2 to TRBJ2-3; 9 bases line up with TRBD2. The ends lost 3 bases at V and 0 bases at J; junction bases unmatched: 7. Germline V lookup: CDR1 SGHAT, CDR2 FQNNGV. The CDR3 contains 17 residues.

This clone was counted a few times. The rearrangement joins TRBV5-1 to TRBJ2-2, with D tentatively TRBD2 (5 bases). The CDR3 totals 15 residues. Trimming removed 1 base at V and 0 bases at J, with 7 bases between. The germline V gene encodes CDR1 SGHRS and CDR2 YFSETQ. The DNA of the CDR3 is TGCGCCAGCAGCTTGACTAGACCGAACACCGGGGAGCTGTTTTTT. This encodes CASSLTRPNTGELFF.

The count of this clone is one. The chain links TRBV4-3 to TRBJ2-3; 10 bases line up with TRBD2. Per the germline V gene, CDR1 is LGHNA and CDR2 is YSLEER. The CDR3 has 16 amino acids. J lost 3 bases, V lost 2 bases, and 5 bases had no gene match. Written as DNA, the CDR3 is TGCGCCAGCAGCCAACAAGCGGGGGGGCCGACAGATACGCAGTATTTT. It is translated as CASSQQAGGPTDTQYF.

This chain joins TRBV5-6 and TRBJ2-1; TRBD1 agrees at 9 bases. V shed 4 bases and J 6 bases; nucleotides not matched to a gene: 8. Germline assignment: CDR1 SGHDT and CDR2 YYEEEE. The CDR3 is 15 residues long. CDR3 nucleotide sequence: TGTGCCAGCAGCGAACCCGGGACAGGGTTCAATGAGCAGTTCTTC. As protein: CASSEPGTGFNEQFF.

The V gene is TRBV5-4, the J gene TRBJ1-2, with 10 bases identical to TRBD1. The CDR3 extends over 17 amino acids. V lost 4 bases to trimming and J lost 5 bases; unmatched junction nucleotides: 14. Germline CDR1 and CDR2: SGHNT and YYREEE (reference sequence). The CDR3 loop reads CASSLRQGARRPYGYTF. The CDR3 nucleotides read TGTGCCAGCAGCCTAAGACAGGGGGCCCGAAGGCCTTATGGCTACACCTTC.

The V gene is TRBV9, the J gene TRBJ2-3; TRBD2 agrees at 8 bases. Trimming at V came to 0 bases and at J to 1 base, leaving 10 bases not matched to a gene. This CDR3 is 18 amino acids long. Germline assignment: CDR1 SGDLS and CDR2 YYNGEE. CDR3 residues: CASSVGGRLRGGTDTQYF. CDR3 bases: TGTGCCAGCAGCGTAGGGGGGCGCCTGCGGGGGGGCACAGATACGCAGTATTTT. Complete variable domain (other parts from reference TRBV9 and TRBJ2-3): DSGVTQTPKHLITATGQRVTLRCSPRSGDLSVYWYQQSLDQGLQFLIQYYNGEERAKGNILERFSAQQFPDLHSELNLSSLELGDSALYFCASSVGGRLRGGTDTQYFGPGTRLTVL.

The chain employs TRBV7-9 and TRBJ2-5, with 8 nucleotides matching TRBD1. The CDR3 is made up of 15 amino acids. Germline V gene data show CDR1 as SEHNR and CDR2 as FQNEAQ (reference sequence). With V trimmed by 3 bases and J by 1 base, 4 bases remained unmatched. The DNA for the CDR3 is TGTGCCAGCAGCTTCGGACAGGGTCCCCAAGAGACCCAGTACTTC. Translated, it gives CASSFGQGPQETQYF.

The chain employs TRBV11-2 and TRBJ1-4, with D unclear. Germline V lookup: CDR1 SGHAT, CDR2 FQNNGV. The CDR3 runs 13 residues. The ends were cut back, 5 bases at V and 8 bases at J, with 12 bases in the middle. The CDR3 region is CASSMLRGEKLFF. The CDR3 DNA follows: TGTGCCAGCAGCATGCTCAGAGGGGAAAAACTGTTTTTT.

This chain joins TRBV11-2 and TRBJ2-2, with D hard to call. Germline V gives CDR1 SGHAT, CDR2 FQNNGV. This CDR3 has 14 residues. Trimming removed 4 bases at V and 5 bases at J, with 11 bases between. CDR3 region: CASSSFSATGELFF. CDR3 DNA sequence: TGTGCCAGCAGCTCATTCAGCGCAACCGGGGAGCTGTTTTTT.

Worth noting for this clone: Sequence at one end of the junction differs from germline and may be a read error. This sequence joins TRBV19 and TRBJ2-5; 10 nucleotides line up with TRBD2. The CDR3 totals 14 residues. Per germline, CDR1 LNHDA and CDR2 SQIVND (reference sequence). The CDR3 DNA reads as TGTGCCAGTAGTAGCGAGCCCTCGGGACTAGCGCCACACTTC. Protein: CASSSEPSGLAPHF.

This chain connects TRBV7-8 to TRBJ1-1; perhaps TRBD1 as D (5 bases). Trimming stripped 5 bases from V and 7 bases from J, with 23 bases between. The V gene's germline CDR1 is SGHVS and CDR2 FQNEAQ. The CDR3 totals 16 residues. CDR3 nucleotide sequence: TGTGCCAGCAGCCCAAGAAGGGGTGTAGGGGCGCTTGAAGCTTTCTTT. Its protein product is CASSPRRGVGALEAFF.

The chain couples TRBV6-1 to TRBJ1-5, with 7 bases identical to TRBD1. The ends lost 5 bases at V and 7 bases at J; junction bases unmatched: 8. From germline, CDR1 is MNHNS and CDR2 SASEGT. This CDR3 region has 14 residues. Written as DNA, the CDR3 is TGTGCCAGCAGTCTGACAGGGACGAGACAGCCCCAGCATTTT. This sequence encodes CASSLTGTRQPQHF.

This clone has a single count. J is TRBJ1-1 and V is TRBV5-8; TRBD1 might be the D (6 bases). This CDR3 contains 14 residues. Germline V gene lookup returns CDR1 SGHTS and CDR2 YDEGEE. Trimming cost V 4 bases and J 0 bases, with 10 bases left between them. The CDR3 DNA sequence: TGTGCCAGCAGCACCGGGACAATGAACACTGAAGCTTTCTTT. Protein product: CASSTGTMNTEAFF. The entire variable domain, with the rest obtained from reference TRBV5-8 and TRBJ1-1, is as follows: EAGVTQSPTHLIKTRGQQATLRCSPISGHTSVYWYQQALGLGLQFLLWYDEGEERNRGNFPPRFSGRQFPNYSSELNVNALELEDSALYLCASSTGTMNTEAFFGQGTRLTVV.

The chain employs TRBV11-1 and TRBJ1-1, with D perhaps TRBD1 (5 bases). Trimming cost V 3 bases and J 4 bases, with 9 bases left between them. Germline CDR1 reads SGHAT; CDR2 reads FQDESV (reference sequence). CDR3 length: 13 residues. CDR3 in DNA: TGTGCCAGCAGCTTCGCGGACACCACTGAAGCTTTCTTT. It encodes CASSFADTTEAFF.

The chain has TRBV28 and TRBJ2-5; 9 bases are shared with TRBD1. CDR1 is MDHEN, CDR2 SYDVKM, per germline. The CDR3 runs 15 residues. V gave up 7 bases and J gave up 2 bases; unmatched junction bases: 8. The CDR3 spells CASNHPGQGQETQYF. For the CDR3, the DNA is TGTGCCAGCAACCACCCGGGACAGGGTCAAGAGACCCAGTACTTC.

The rearrangement links TRBV6-5 to TRBJ2-3; 8 bases agree with TRBD2. Germline values: CDR1 MNHEY, CDR2 SVGAGI. CDR3 length: 16 residues. V shed 2 bases and J 9 bases; nucleotides not matched to a gene: 13. DNA for the CDR3: TGTGCCAGCAGTTACGGACTGTGGGAAGGGACTAGGACGCAGTATTTT. It specifies CASSYGLWEGTRTQYF.

This clone appeared once. J is TRBJ2-5 and V is TRBV9; TRBD2 aligns across 7 bases. V shed 4 bases and J 13 bases; nucleotides not matched to a gene: 10. CDR3 length equals 12 residues. The V gene's germline CDR1 is SGDLS and CDR2 YYNGEE. The CDR3 loop is CASSTEGDYRYF. The CDR3 region has the DNA TGTGCCAGCAGCACCGAAGGGGACTATCGGTACTTC.

V usage is TRBV5-5 and J usage is TRBJ2-3; 8 nucleotides match TRBD1. Germline CDR1 SGHKS, CDR2 YYEKEE (reference sequence). CDR3 length: 15 residues. V was clipped by 6 bases and J by 1 base; unmatched bases: 7. CDR3: CASNRKQGGTDTQYF. For the CDR3, the DNA is TGTGCCAGCAACCGCAAACAGGGGGGCACAGATACGCAGTATTTT.

The chain links TRBV9 to TRBJ2-5; 9 bases line up with TRBD2. Germline V gives CDR1 SGDLS, CDR2 YYNGEE. This CDR3 region has 16 residues. After removal of 0 bases from V and 5 bases from J, the junction contained 8 bases not matched to a gene. The DNA for the CDR3 is TGTGCCAGCAGCGTAGAGGCGGGGGGGGCGTTTGAGACCCAGTACTTC. Its protein is CASSVEAGGAFETQYF.

The rearrangement links TRBV11-2 to TRBJ2-5; perhaps TRBD1 as D (5 bases). The germline V and J ends were trimmed by 1 base and 5 bases, with 14 bases remaining between them. CDR1 is SGHAT, CDR2 FQNNGV, per germline. The CDR3 consists of 15 residues. CDR3 bases: TGTGCCAGCAGCTTAGGAGAGGTCCACAGGGAGACCCAGTACTTC. It encodes CASSLGEVHRETQYF.

The CDR3 DNA reads TGTGCCAGCAGCTCACCGGACAGCTCTTATGGCTACACCTTC. Translated, it gives CASSSPDSSYGYTF. The chain recombines TRBV7-9 with TRBJ1-2, with D tentatively TRBD1 (6 bases). The germline V gene has CDR1 SEHNR and CDR2 FQNEAQ (reference sequence). The ends were cut back, 4 bases at V and 5 bases at J, with 14 bases in the middle. This CDR3 spans 14 amino acids.

The chain has TRBV2 and TRBJ1-5; a weak D match, TRBD1 (6 bases). Trimming took off 6 bases at V and 2 bases at J, with 14 bases between the two ends. This CDR3 is 15 amino acids long. CDR1 and CDR2 (germline): SNHLY, FYNNEI. This CDR3 reads CASSAYRDGNQPQHF. The CDR3 nucleotides read TGTGCCAGCAGCGCTTACAGGGACGGCAATCAGCCCCAGCATTTT.